This T cell receptor beta chain appears in the sequencing data of a study of prognosis after radiotherapy for stage I lung cancer. Study context: Aged roughly 50 to 84 years, with a median of approximately 78 years, the patients were 10 to 15 men and over 5 women.

Multiplex PCR, run in two rounds, amplified TCR beta CDR3 from genomic DNA. Primers were specific to each TRBV and TRBJ gene in first-round PCR. Universal primers primed the second round of PCR. MiXCR, run by TCRdb on the multiplex PCR reads, gives a single entry per CDR3 protein. The sample carries 14,000 or so distinct CDR3 sequences, roughly 38% recorded once. This clonotype was detected ten times or more. A volume of about 5.5 milliliters of peripheral blood was collected by draw at each of two time points. V gave up 6 bases and J gave up 7 bases, with 7 bases separating them. The CDR3 covers 12 residues. CDR1 and CDR2 from the germline V gene are SGHTA and FQGNSA.

The rearrangement links TRBV7-2 to TRBJ1-6; no firm D call. The sequencing here drew on PBMCs, taken before or after stereotactic body radiation therapy (not recorded which). This clonotype was obtained from a donor over 45 with non-small cell lung cancer. The CDR3 loop is CASSHMNSPLHF. As DNA, the CDR3 is TGTGCCAGCAGTCATATGAATTCACCCCTCCACTTT.